Each of the 2 T cell receptor beta chains below was sequenced from the same sample in a study of tumor-infiltrating lymphocytes in primary liver carcinoma. With a constant-region primer, TCR beta cDNA was made from approximately 450 ng of total RNA. For TCR beta, libraries were produced by three nested multiplex PCR rounds using slightly modified ARM-PCR. The opening two PCR rounds, approximately 10 cycles each, paired TRBV1-TRBV30 forward primers with a C-beta reverse primer. TCRdb processed the multiplex PCR reads anew with MiXCR; each CDR3 protein has one entry. The sample yields hundreds of thousands of distinct CDR3 sequences, around three fifths seen once. For blood RNA, unsorted whole blood served as the source, and germline DNA was extracted too. The sample was peripheral blood. The receptors come from a woman younger than 45 with primary liver carcinoma and hepatitis B virus infection.

The sample holds many counts of this clonotype. The chain carries TRBV6-5 and TRBJ2-1; D not resolved. Germline values: CDR1 MNHEY, CDR2 SVGAGI. This CDR3 has 13 amino acids. Trimming left V 4 bases short and J 5 bases short, with 9 bases between. CDR3 sequence: CASSSRANNEQFF. The CDR3 DNA sequence: TGTGCCAGCAGTTCCCGGGCCAACAATGAGCAGTTCTTC.

This clonotype was counted at least ten times. The chain is built from TRBV12-3 or TRBV12-4 and TRBJ1-5; D call uncertain. V gave up 6 bases and J gave up 7 bases, with 10 bases separating them. This CDR3 contains 12 residues. The CDR3 here is CASRSVGQPQHF. The CDR3 DNA reads TGTGCCAGCAGGAGCGTTGGCCAGCCCCAGCATTTT.